Below, one T cell receptor beta chain is given with its context. Using immunoSEQ multiplex PCR, the repertoire was profiled, and TCRdb retains in-frame clones only, with some absent. The data show about 150,000 clones, around 84% seen once. The CDR3 consists of 14 residues. With 7 bases clipped from V and 3 bases from J, the junction kept 6 bases outside the gene matches. Per the germline V gene, CDR1 is MNHEY and CDR2 is SVGAGI. This sample is part of a study of cytomegalovirus exposure and HLA in healthy donors. The source material was PBMCs. The clonotype was recovered from a human donor in good health. The rearrangement joins TRBV6-5 to TRBJ2-7; 10 bases match TRBD2. CDR3 sequence (DNA): TGTGCCAGCAACCCGAGCGGGGGGGTCTACGAGCAGTACTTC. It encodes CASNPSGGVYEQYF.